This TCR beta chain derives from a study of cytomegalovirus exposure and HLA in healthy donors (dated by TCRdb to 2016 to 2017). Regarding the complete study: An earlier analysis of several hundred of the donors reported roughly 300 Gb of sequence data and 117 million unique TCR beta sequences obtained from 150 million to 200 million T cells. The number of donors typed differed by locus, with about 629-640 for A, B, C, DRB1 and DQB1, around 500 for DQA1, 600 to 610 for DPA1, and some 450 for DPB1. A later genetic analysis used genome-wide SNP genotypes for about 65% of the roughly 670 donors, treating that subset as a discovery cohort. High-throughput TCR immunosequencing, statistical association of individual TCRs with disease status, and machine learning were combined to predict cytomegalovirus infection status. An earlier analysis of 500 to 650 of the donors applied high-throughput TCR beta sequencing to assess whether each TCR beta V gene segment acted as functional or pseudogenic. Roughly 5 DR-DQ haplotypes were handled as single units for association and clustering, since linkage in the cohort was strong. The study used immunosequencing to profile the T cell repertoires of around 600 subjects and linked those repertoires to cytomegalovirus serostatus. HLA typing covered class I and class II loci at four-digit resolution. Alongside the repertoire data, information on donor age, sex, ethnicity and CMV serostatus was compiled. To study patterns of TCR occurrence, a later analysis re-analyzed previously published TCR beta repertoires from 500 to 850 donors and added high-resolution HLA genotyping. The study aimed to test whether signatures of past pathogen exposure could be identified by cataloging public T cell receptors. An early release that covered roughly 600 HLA-typed donors contained about 300 gigabases of sequencing data and 70 million to 100 million unique TCR sequences. Among the approximately 400 genotyped donors, under 90% belonged to the genetic ancestry cluster associated with self-reported Caucasian donors. Every discovery cohort repertoire had been produced on one sequencing platform. A separate validation cohort of about 110 different subjects was used in addition to the roughly 720-subject first cohort. Rather than using new phenotypic data, the later analysis identified candidate immune exposures from TCR beta sequences and from how often those sequences occurred across donors. On average, 235,054 unique TCR beta nucleotide sequences were sequenced per donor among a few hundred genotyped donors of the cohort, with roughly 18% of those sequences being non-productive.

Note on this clone: What this receptor recognizes is not known. No per-base quality is available; no much larger clone lies one base away.

Beyond this particular receptor, the publication reports: HLA typing was unavailable for some donors at each locus, so association tests used only the typed subset. Across donors, most TCR sequences were observed very rarely, whereas some public TCRs were present in many individuals. A total of some 180 TCR beta chains were listed by the study as associated with cytomegalovirus. A further reported finding was that TCR beta sequences accurately predicted the HLA-A and HLA-B alleles for most subjects in the first cohort. It was suggested by the authors that the approach could potentially be generalized to other disease states and immunological phenotypes. In both the original and validation cohorts, the classifier was reported to diagnose cytomegalovirus status with high specificity and sensitivity. In an earlier analysis of 587 of the donors, most TCR beta V segments were observed in productive rearrangements about 87% or about 30% of the time, broadly matching IMGT annotations. Assigning TCR associations to individual alleles was difficult when HLA alleles, especially DR and DQ, strongly co-occurred. Presence/absence analyses assumed roughly uniform sequencing depth across donors, an assumption that may not hold. Some IMGT-functional V segments, including TRBV6-2 and TRBV6-3, could not be told apart with the 87-base-pair reads, so those segments were excluded. About 15 rarely observed V segments, including chromosome 9 orphons, were excluded from the earlier analysis of about 500 of the donors because counts were too low. The cohort was sequenced for TCR beta chains only, and without alpha or paired-chain data the features that could be detected were limited. A later analysis reported that several top co-occurrence clusters appeared linked to parvovirus B19, influenza, CMV and Epstein-Barr virus. Compared with the approximately 670-donor mean, donors in an Asian-associated ancestry cluster had fewer N-insertions in productive TCRs, according to a later genetic analysis. A group of highly shared sequence variants was considered likely to be a technical artifact of the sequencing pipeline. Specific HLA alleles were associated with roughly 16,000 TCR beta sequences at a false discovery rate of 0.05 in a later analysis. According to a later analysis, most CMV-associated TCR beta chains appeared to be HLA-restricted, and the HLA associations seemed to be driven largely by CMV exposure. Compared with equally common non-associated chains, HLA-associated TCR beta chains in a later analysis were more clonally expanded and had lower generation probabilities. The only immune exposure information available for the cohort was CMV serostatus. Correlated functional status among segregating V segments might reflect linkage disequilibrium, but an unknown experimental factor could not be ruled out. In vitro tests confirmed that three of the cytomegalovirus-associated TCR beta chains recognize cytomegalovirus antigens. An association between a missense DCLRE1C variant and V-gene and J-gene trimming of TCR beta chains was found in a later genetic analysis and replicated in an independent cohort. In a later analysis, TCR association rates were found to vary across HLA loci, with the most associated TCRs seen for DRB1 alleles and the fewest for HLA-C alleles.

V sheds 6 bases and J sheds 4 bases, leaving 17 bases between their ends. As encoded in the germline V gene, CDR1 is MNHEY while CDR2 is SVGAGI. Taken from cysteine to phenylalanine, the CDR3 has 15 residues. Solely the CDR3 DNA is kept, with 45 bases framed from the first base. Library generation was performed with the immunoSEQ multiplex PCR assay. For the multiplex PCR, a mixture combining 60 forward primers for TCR Vbeta segments and 13 reverse primers for TCR Jbeta segments was used. Amplification of the CDR3 region of rearranged TCR beta genes was performed with a multiplex PCR assay on genomic DNA. The amplified TCR beta libraries were sequenced on the Illumina HiSeq System as 87-base-pair reads. In the source study's methods: In a later analysis, around 80 million unique TCR beta chains were counted across the 500 to 850 repertoires, and approximately 9.9 million of these chains were shared by at least two donors. A nearest-neighbor algorithm error-corrected the raw reads and collapsed the reads into unique sequences, merging closely related sequences to remove PCR and sequencing errors. To assign V, D and J gene segments, CDR3 sequences were aligned to IMGT reference sequences. For a sequence to be retained, a match of at least six nucleotides to both a V gene segment and a J gene segment was required. A rearrangement was called productive if the CDR3 had no stop codons and remained in frame with V and J, and every other rearrangement was called non-productive. CDR3 was defined by IMGT convention, running from the second conserved V-encoded cysteine to the conserved J-encoded phenylalanine. The earlier analysis of about 610 of the donors excluded sequences that lacked an unambiguous match to a single V gene segment. In an earlier analysis of 587 of the donors, a V segment was called functional when productive rearrangements were above 56.7%, and segregating when the standard deviation between donors exceeded 5%. A statistical classification framework was built to diagnose cytomegalovirus status from the catalog of TCR beta chain sequences. In a later analysis, TCR nucleotide sequences were compared against IMGT/GENE-DB human TR gene sequences so that V and J genes could be assigned. In a later analysis, CDR3 sequences and most-parsimonious VDJ recombination scenarios were assigned using the TCRdist pipeline. A later analysis defined each TCR beta chain by its CDR3 amino acid sequence plus V-gene family, and excluded reads lacking a unique V-gene family. In a later analysis, 500 to 650 highly shared, low-generation-probability nucleotide sequences were removed to address suspected cross-contamination and a sequencing artifact. A later analysis calculated a clonal expansion index for each public chain from normalized within-repertoire ranks of inferred template counts. Generation probabilities in a later analysis came from a VDJ recombination model fitted to out-of-frame rearrangements, and those results were checked against IGoR. In a later analysis, TCR-TCR, TCR-HLA and TCR-CMV co-occurrence was scored with hypergeometric tests, and a repertoire-size bias correction was applied to TCR pairs. In a later analysis, false discovery rates were estimated by permuting HLA or CMV assignments 20 times. In a later analysis, co-occurring TCRs were grouped with DBSCAN, and TCRdist sequence similarity was added when clustering was performed within HLA-allele-positive subsets. Repertoires with fewer than 30,000 or more than 120,000 public chains were left out of co-occurrence clustering, as were five repertoires with anomalous nucleotide sharing. This immuneACCESS table, as held by TCRdb, lists in-frame sequences with V and J called but not all clones. Of the missing ones, under half trace to an unresolved V gene in checked studies; the others have no known cause. That table furnishes V, J and clone size, whereas the DNA furnished D and trimming. Within this sample are about 160,000 clones, with approximately 78% of them counted one time only. The top ten hold about 0.77% of the sample.

The cohort was made up of approximately 700 healthy bone marrow donors. At the time of sampling, all cohort members were nominally healthy, though unrecorded immune exposures were likely present. The donor was CMV seronegative and belonged to the group of 350 or so seronegative cohort members. A peripheral blood sample was provided by each donor, and peripheral blood mononuclear cells were used for TCR beta sequencing. The Qiagen DNeasy Blood Extraction Kit was used to extract genomic DNA from the blood cell samples. The TCR sequence derives from a young woman in good health and CMV-seronegative. Sequenced input: PBMCs. The chain couples TRBV6-5 to TRBJ2-3, and possibly TRBD2, on 7 matching bases. The nucleotide sequence reads TGTGCCAGCAGACCCCGGGGGGCGTACTCAGATACGCAGTATTTT. This yields the protein CASRPRGAYSDTQYF.